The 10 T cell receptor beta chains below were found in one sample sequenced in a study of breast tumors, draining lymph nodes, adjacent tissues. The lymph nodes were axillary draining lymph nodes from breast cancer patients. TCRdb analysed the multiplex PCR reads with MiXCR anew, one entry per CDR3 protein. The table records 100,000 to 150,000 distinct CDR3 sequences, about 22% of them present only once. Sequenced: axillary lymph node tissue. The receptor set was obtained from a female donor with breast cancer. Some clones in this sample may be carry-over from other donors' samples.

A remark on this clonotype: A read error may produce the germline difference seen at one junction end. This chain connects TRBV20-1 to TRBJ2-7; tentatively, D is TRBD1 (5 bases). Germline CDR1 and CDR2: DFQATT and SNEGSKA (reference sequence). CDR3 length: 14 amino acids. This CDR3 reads CSAMVGASSYVQYF. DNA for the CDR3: TGCAGTGCTATGGTAGGGGCGAGCTCCTACGTGCAGTACTTC.

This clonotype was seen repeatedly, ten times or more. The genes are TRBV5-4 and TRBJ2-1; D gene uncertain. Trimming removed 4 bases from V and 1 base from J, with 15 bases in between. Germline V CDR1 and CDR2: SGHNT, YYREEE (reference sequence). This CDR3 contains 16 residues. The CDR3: CASSPVRSRSYNEQFF. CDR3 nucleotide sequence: TGTGCCAGCAGCCCCGTTCGTTCCAGGTCCTACAATGAGCAGTTCTTC.

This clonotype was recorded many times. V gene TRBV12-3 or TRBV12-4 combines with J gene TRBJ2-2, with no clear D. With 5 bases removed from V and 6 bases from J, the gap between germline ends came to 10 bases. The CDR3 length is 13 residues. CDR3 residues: CASSINQAGELFF. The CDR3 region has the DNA TGTGCCAGCAGTATAAACCAGGCCGGGGAGCTGTTTTTT.

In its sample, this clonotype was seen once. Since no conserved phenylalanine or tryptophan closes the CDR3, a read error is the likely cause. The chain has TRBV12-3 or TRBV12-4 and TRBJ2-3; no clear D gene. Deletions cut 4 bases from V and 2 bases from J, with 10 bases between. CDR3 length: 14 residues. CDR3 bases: TGTGCCAGCAGTTCTTCCGGGTCCACAGATACGCAGTATCTT. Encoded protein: CASSSSGSTDTQYL.

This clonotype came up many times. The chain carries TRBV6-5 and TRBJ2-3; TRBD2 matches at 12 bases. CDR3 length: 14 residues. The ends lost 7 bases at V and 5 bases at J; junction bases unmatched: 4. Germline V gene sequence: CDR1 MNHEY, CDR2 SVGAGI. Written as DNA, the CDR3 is TGTGCCAGCACCGCACTAGCGGGGGGAGATACGCAGTATTTT. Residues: CASTALAGGDTQYF.

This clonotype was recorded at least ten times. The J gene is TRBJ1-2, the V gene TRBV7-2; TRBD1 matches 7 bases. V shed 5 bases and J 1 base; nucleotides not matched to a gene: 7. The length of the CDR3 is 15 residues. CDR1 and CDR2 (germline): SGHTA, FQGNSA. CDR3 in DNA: TGTGCCAGCAGCGCCCGACAGGGACTTAACTATGGCTACACCTTC. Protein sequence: CASSARQGLNYGYTF.

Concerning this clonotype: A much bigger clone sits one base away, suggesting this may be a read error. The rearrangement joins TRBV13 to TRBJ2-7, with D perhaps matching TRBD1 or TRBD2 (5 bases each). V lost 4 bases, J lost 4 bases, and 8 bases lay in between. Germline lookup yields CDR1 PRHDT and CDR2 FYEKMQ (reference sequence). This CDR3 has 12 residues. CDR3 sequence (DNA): TGTGCCAGCAGCTCGGGGCAGTACGAGCAGTACTTC. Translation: CASSSGQYEQYF.

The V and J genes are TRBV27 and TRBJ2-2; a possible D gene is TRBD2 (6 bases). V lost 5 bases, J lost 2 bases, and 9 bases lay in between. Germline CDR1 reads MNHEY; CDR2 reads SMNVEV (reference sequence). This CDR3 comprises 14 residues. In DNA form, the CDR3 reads TGTGCCAGCAGTCCGACTAGAAACACCGGGGAGCTGTTTTTT. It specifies CASSPTRNTGELFF.

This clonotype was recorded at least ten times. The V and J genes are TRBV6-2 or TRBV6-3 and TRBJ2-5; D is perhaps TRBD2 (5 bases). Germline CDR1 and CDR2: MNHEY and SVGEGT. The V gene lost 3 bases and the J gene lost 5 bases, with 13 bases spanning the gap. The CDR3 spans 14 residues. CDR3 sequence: CASSYWEYGETQYF. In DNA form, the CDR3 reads TGTGCCAGCAGTTATTGGGAGTATGGGGAGACCCAGTACTTC.

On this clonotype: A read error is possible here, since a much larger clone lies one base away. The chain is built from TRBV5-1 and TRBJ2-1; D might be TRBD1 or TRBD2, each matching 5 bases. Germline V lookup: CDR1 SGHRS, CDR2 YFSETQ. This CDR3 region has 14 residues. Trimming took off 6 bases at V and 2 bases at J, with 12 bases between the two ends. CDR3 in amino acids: CASTQGRPYNEQFF. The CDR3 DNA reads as TGCGCCAGCACCCAGGGACGGCCCTACAATGAGCAGTTCTTC.